A single sample gave rise to the 30 T cell receptor beta chains below, sequenced in a study of cytomegalovirus exposure and HLA in healthy donors. Vbeta (60) and Jbeta (13) primers were used in the PCR. Using immunoSEQ multiplex PCR, the repertoire was profiled, and TCRdb retains in-frame clones only, with some absent. The table lists fewer than 100,000 clones, approximately 75% of them singletons. The sequenced material came from PBMCs. The source of these receptors is a woman aged 40-49 years in good health and CMV-seronegative.

This chain connects TRBV5-4 to TRBJ1-4, with 7 bases that match TRBD1. V lost 5 bases, J lost 6 bases, and 10 bases stayed unmatched. Looked up from germline, CDR1 is SGHNT and CDR2 is YYREEE (reference sequence). The CDR3 runs to 15 residues. CDR3 in amino acids: CASRAGTEGHEKLFF. CDR3 DNA: TGTGCCAGCAGAGCCGGGACAGAGGGGCATGAAAAACTGTTTTTT. Drawing the rest from reference TRBV5-4 and TRBJ1-4, the complete variable domain is ETGVTQSPTHLIKTRGQQVTLRCSSQSGHNTVSWYQQALGQGPQFIFQYYREEENGRGNFPPRFSGLQFPNYSSELNVNALELDDSALYLCASRAGTEGHEKLFFGSGTQLSVL.

V and J are TRBV15 and TRBJ2-3, with TRBD2 identical over 11 bases. Germline CDR1 reads LNHNV; CDR2 reads YYDKDF (reference sequence). The V gene end was trimmed by 0 bases and the J gene end by 1 base; junction bases not matched to a gene: 9. The CDR3 has 19 amino acids. The CDR3: CATSRDRLAGTPRTDTQYF. The CDR3 DNA reads as TGTGCCACCAGCAGAGATCGACTAGCGGGGACCCCCCGCACAGATACGCAGTATTTT.

The chain couples TRBV4-3 to TRBJ2-7, with a tentative D call TRBD2 (5 bases). Germline CDR1 and CDR2: LGHNA and YSLEER. V was trimmed by 0 bases and J by 3 bases, leaving 6 bases between them. This CDR3 contains 13 residues. The CDR3 DNA is TGCGCCAGCAGCCAAGATCGGGGCTACGAGCAGTACTTC. Protein sequence: CASSQDRGYEQYF.

The chain joins TRBV7-2 to TRBJ1-5; no definite D call. The germline V gene encodes CDR1 SGHTA and CDR2 FQGNSA. The germline V and J ends were trimmed by 7 bases and 7 bases, with 14 bases remaining between them. The CDR3 spans 13 residues. CDR3 sequence (DNA): TGTGCCAGCACCTCGTCGTTTTTGCAGCCCCAGCATTTT. Protein product: CASTSSFLQPQHF.

The chain carries TRBV6-4 and TRBJ1-2; D gene ambiguous. In germline, CDR1 is MRHNA, CDR2 SNTAGT. Trimming removed 3 bases at V and 2 bases at J, with 13 bases between. The CDR3 is made up of 15 amino acids. CDR3 in amino acids: CASSEGGEGNYGYTF. CDR3 DNA: TGTGCCAGCAGTGAAGGTGGGGAGGGAAACTATGGCTACACCTTC.

This rearrangement joins TRBV29-1 to TRBJ1-1; TRBD1 is a possible D gene (6 bases). V was pared by 6 bases and J by 6 bases, with 20 bases between. Germline CDR1 is SQVTM and CDR2 is ANQGSEA. This CDR3 has 14 amino acids. CDR3 coding DNA: TGCAGCGTAGACCGGACAGCGCTTGGGGCTGAAGCTTTCTTT. Its translation is CSVDRTALGAEAFF. Complete variable domain (other parts from reference TRBV29-1 and TRBJ1-1): SAVISQKPSRDICQRGTSLTIQCQVDSQVTMMFWYRQQPGQSLTLIATANQGSEATYESGFVIDKFPISRPNLTFSTLTVSNMSPEDSSIYLCSVDRTALGAEAFFGQGTRLTVV.

The chain is built from TRBV6-5 and TRBJ1-3, with a weak D call TRBD1 (5 bases). Trimming shortened V by 0 bases and J by 2 bases, and 11 bases separated the two germline ends. The germline gives CDR1 MNHEY, CDR2 SVGAGI. The CDR3 has 16 residues. This CDR3 reads CASSYSMQGAGNTIYF. The CDR3, as DNA: TGTGCCAGCAGTTACTCGATGCAGGGCGCTGGAAACACCATATATTTT.

This clone has a single count. The CDR3 protein is CASSPDRVGNTIYF. The CDR3 nucleotides are TGCGCCAGCAGCCCCGACAGGGTTGGAAACACCATATATTTT. This sequence joins TRBV5-1 and TRBJ1-3, with 7 bases identical to TRBD1. The CDR3 consists of 14 residues. V shed 4 bases, J shed 3 bases, and the junction held 4 bases outside the gene matches. The germline gives CDR1 SGHRS, CDR2 YFSETQ.

This clone turned up a few times. V gene TRBV6-5 combines with J gene TRBJ1-2; maybe TRBD1 (6 bases). The germline V gene encodes CDR1 MNHEY and CDR2 SVGAGI. This CDR3 has 15 residues. Trimming took off 2 bases at V and 2 bases at J, with 12 bases between the two ends. The CDR3 DNA is TGTGCCAGCAGTTACGCACAGGGTTGGAACTATGGCTACACCTTC. Translated, it gives CASSYAQGWNYGYTF.

The chain employs TRBV6-5 and TRBJ2-4; 10 bases are a match to TRBD2. In germline, CDR1 is MNHEY, CDR2 SVGAGI. The junction had 5 bases not matched to a gene; V was cut back by 2 bases and J by 7 bases. CDR3 length equals 15 residues. The CDR3 sequence is CASSYERGGGNIQYF. Here the CDR3 DNA reads TGTGCCAGCAGTTACGAGCGGGGGGGCGGGAACATTCAGTACTTC.

The chain carries TRBV6-5 and TRBJ1-1; no clear D gene. Germline CDR1 reads MNHEY; CDR2 reads SVGAGI. With 2 bases removed from V and 0 bases from J, the gap between germline ends came to 13 bases. This CDR3 has 16 amino acids. The CDR3 region is CASSYVRGTMNTEAFF. The CDR3, as DNA: TGTGCCAGCAGTTACGTCCGGGGTACGATGAACACTGAAGCTTTCTTT.

V is TRBV7-8 and J is TRBJ1-2; TRBD1 is a possible D gene (6 bases). This CDR3 region has 14 residues. The V end was cut by 2 bases, the J end by 3 bases, with 10 bases between. Germline CDR1 reads SGHVS; CDR2 reads FQNEAQ. The CDR3 here is CASSLSTGDYGYTF. The CDR3 DNA reads TGTGCCAGCAGCTTATCGACAGGCGACTATGGCTACACCTTC.

J is TRBJ2-7 and V is TRBV19; 7 bases line up with TRBD2. V trimming: 8 bases; J trimming: 7 bases; junction bases outside the gene matches: 14. There are 14 residues in the CDR3. Germline values: CDR1 LNHDA, CDR2 SQIVND (reference sequence). The DNA for the CDR3 is TGTGCCAGTGAGAGGAGCGCGGGGGTCGGGGAGCAGTACTTC. It is translated as CASERSAGVGEQYF.

The chain combines TRBV11-3 with TRBJ2-2; D perhaps matches TRBD2 (6 bases). Looked up from germline, CDR1 is SGHNT and CDR2 is YENEEA. Trimming pared 5 bases from V and 2 bases from J, leaving 15 bases between. The CDR3 spans 16 residues. The CDR3 DNA is TGTGCCAGCAGCAAGGGTCCTAGCGTCAACACCGGGGAGCTGTTTTTT. Translation gives CASSKGPSVNTGELFF.

The chain uses TRBV4-1 and TRBJ1-5; no definite D call. The CDR3 has 13 amino acids. V was shortened by 0 bases and J by 10 bases, with 10 bases between the two germline ends. Germline lookup yields CDR1 MGHRA and CDR2 YSYEKL. CDR3 nucleotide sequence: TGCGCCAGCAGCCAAGATGGTAGTTCTCCCCAGCATTTT. Protein sequence: CASSQDGSSPQHF.

Comments on this clone: At one boundary the junction diverges from the germline segment, which might be a read error. The rearrangement uses TRBV5-1 and TRBJ1-2; D gene ambiguous. Germline values: CDR1 SGHRS, CDR2 YFSETQ. The length of the CDR3 is 14 residues. CDR3 amino acids: CASSLELEGEGYPF. In DNA, the CDR3 is TGCGCCAGCAGCTTGGAGTTGGAGGGAGAAGGCTACCCCTTC.

The rearrangement links TRBV7-9 to TRBJ1-6; D might be TRBD1 (5 bases). Between the trimmed V and J ends, which lost 5 bases and 7 bases, there was a span of 18 bases. Germline assignment: CDR1 SEHNR and CDR2 FQNEAQ (reference sequence). The CDR3 loop spans 16 amino acids. CDR3 sequence (DNA): TGTGCCAGCAGCACTGAGATTGGGGGGAACAATTCACCCCTCCACTTT. Translation gives CASSTEIGGNNSPLHF.

The chain couples TRBV7-2 to TRBJ1-1; D perhaps matches TRBD1 (5 bases). The V gene's germline CDR1 is SGHTA and CDR2 FQGNSA. Trimming took off 5 bases at V and 6 bases at J, with 13 bases between the two ends. The CDR3 length is 13 residues. The CDR3 DNA is TGTGCCAGCAGCCTGGACCCGGGGGCTGAAGCTTTCTTT. The encoded protein is CASSLDPGAEAFF.

The chain uses TRBV6-5 and TRBJ1-1; D may be TRBD1 (6 bases). V was shortened by 2 bases and J by 1 base, with 8 bases between the two germline ends. Per the germline V gene, CDR1 is MNHEY and CDR2 is SVGAGI. The CDR3 sequence is 14 residues long. CDR3 protein: CASSYVGANTEAFF. DNA for the CDR3: TGTGCCAGCAGTTACGTGGGGGCGAACACTGAAGCTTTCTTT.

V gene TRBV7-2 combines with J gene TRBJ2-1; tentative D call: TRBD1 (5 bases). Germline V gene sequence: CDR1 SGHTA, CDR2 FQGNSA. V lost 5 bases to trimming and J lost 0 bases, with 20 bases between them. The CDR3 totals 18 residues. In nucleotides, the CDR3 is TGTGCCAGCAGCCGCCCAAGTAGGGGTAGAAGCTCCTACAATGAGCAGTTCTTC. This gives the protein CASSRPSRGRSSYNEQFF.

The gene calls are TRBV4-1 and TRBJ1-1, with 7 bases fitting TRBD1. The V gene end was trimmed by 4 bases and the J gene end by 0 bases; junction bases not matched to a gene: 8. The germline gives CDR1 MGHRA, CDR2 YSYEKL. This CDR3 spans 16 amino acids. DNA of the CDR3: TGCGCCAGCAGCCTCCAAGTGACAGGGATGAACACTGAAGCTTTCTTT. It codes for CASSLQVTGMNTEAFF.

The chain combines TRBV9 with TRBJ2-3, with 8 bases fitting TRBD2. Germline CDR1 SGDLS, CDR2 YYNGEE. V trimming: 0 bases; J trimming: 7 bases; junction bases outside the gene matches: 7. The CDR3 is 15 residues long. For the CDR3, the DNA is TGTGCCAGCAGCGTAGTGGCTAGCGGGCTGAATACGCAGTATTTT. This gives the protein CASSVVASGLNTQYF.

This clone was picked up one time. This sequence joins TRBV29-1 and TRBJ1-2; D is unresolved. CDR1 is SQVTM and CDR2 is ANQGSEA in the germline V gene. Trimming shortened V by 4 bases and J by 0 bases, and 6 bases separated the two germline ends. The CDR3 is made up of 12 amino acids. The CDR3 DNA is TGCAGCGTTGGACAAGCTAACTATGGCTACACCTTC. Translation gives CSVGQANYGYTF. Full variable domain (rest looked up from reference TRBV29-1 and TRBJ1-2): SAVISQKPSRDICQRGTSLTIQCQVDSQVTMMFWYRQQPGQSLTLIATANQGSEATYESGFVIDKFPISRPNLTFSTLTVSNMSPEDSSIYLCSVGQANYGYTFGSGTRLTVV.

The rearrangement links TRBV7-9 to TRBJ2-1; no firm D call. Germline V gene sequence: CDR1 SEHNR, CDR2 FQNEAQ (reference sequence). The V end was cut by 4 bases, the J end by 4 bases, with 17 bases between. This CDR3 is built from 16 residues. The CDR3 sequence: CASSSPQVGRYNEQFF. CDR3 DNA: TGTGCCAGCAGCTCCCCTCAGGTAGGAAGATACAATGAGCAGTTCTTC.

The V gene is TRBV27, the J gene TRBJ2-7, with a tentative D call TRBD1 (7 bases). The ends were cut back, 2 bases at V and 3 bases at J, with 11 bases in the middle. Germline V CDR1 and CDR2: MNHEY, SMNVEV (reference sequence). The CDR3 consists of 14 residues. In DNA form, the CDR3 reads TGTGCCAGCAGTTTACGGCAGGGGGGCTACGAGCAGTACTTC. Translating it yields CASSLRQGGYEQYF.

CDR3 sequence: CASSLAGGETQYF. The CDR3, as DNA: TGCGCCAGCAGCTTGGCCGGAGGGGAGACCCAGTACTTC. The chain recombines TRBV5-1 with TRBJ2-5; maybe TRBD2 (6 bases). Germline assignment: CDR1 SGHRS and CDR2 YFSETQ. The V end lost 0 bases, the J end lost 5 bases, and 8 bases lay between the germline ends. This CDR3 is built from 13 residues.

The chain carries TRBV19 and TRBJ2-2; D remains unclear. V gave up 6 bases and J gave up 1 base, with 9 bases separating them. CDR3 length equals 14 residues. CDR1 is LNHDA and CDR2 is SQIVND in the germline V gene (reference sequence). CDR3 region: CASSIRENTGELFF. The CDR3, as DNA: TGTGCCAGTAGCATCCGCGAGAACACCGGGGAGCTGTTTTTT.

This clone was detected a few times. This chain links TRBV4-3 with TRBJ1-6; D not resolved. The CDR3 has 13 residues. The V gene lost 1 base and the J gene lost 10 bases, with 8 bases spanning the gap. Germline V lookup: CDR1 LGHNA, CDR2 YSLEER. The CDR3 DNA sequence: TGCGCCAGCAGCCAAGCAATCGAGTCACCCCTCCACTTT. It translates to CASSQAIESPLHF.

The CDR3 nucleotides read TGTGCCAGCAGCTTAGCGGGGAACAATGAGCAGTTCTTC. It yields the protein CASSLAGNNEQFF. The chain couples TRBV7-3 to TRBJ2-1; weak D call: TRBD2 (6 bases). This CDR3 is built from 13 residues. Germline values: CDR1 SGHTA, CDR2 FQGTGA. V was trimmed by 2 bases and J by 5 bases, leaving 7 bases between them.

The V gene is TRBV5-1, the J gene TRBJ1-1; 9 positions agree with TRBD1. V trimming: 4 bases; J trimming: 1 base; junction bases outside the gene matches: 8. Germline values: CDR1 SGHRS, CDR2 YFSETQ. The CDR3 has 16 amino acids. CDR3 bases: TGCGCCAGCAGCAAACTACAGGGGGCGCGGAACACTGAAGCTTTCTTT. Translation: CASSKLQGARNTEAFF.